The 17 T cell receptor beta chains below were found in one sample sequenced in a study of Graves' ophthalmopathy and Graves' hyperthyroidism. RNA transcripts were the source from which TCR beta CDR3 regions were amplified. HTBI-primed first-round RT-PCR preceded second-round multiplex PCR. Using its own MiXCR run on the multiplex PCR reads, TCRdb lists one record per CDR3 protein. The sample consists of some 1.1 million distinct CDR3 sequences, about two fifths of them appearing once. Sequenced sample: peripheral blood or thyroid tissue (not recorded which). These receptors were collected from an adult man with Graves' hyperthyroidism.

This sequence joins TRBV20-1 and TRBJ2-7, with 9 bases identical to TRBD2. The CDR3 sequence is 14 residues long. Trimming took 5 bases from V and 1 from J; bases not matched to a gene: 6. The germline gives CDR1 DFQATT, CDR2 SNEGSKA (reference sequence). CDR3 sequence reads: CSAPPLAGSYEQYF. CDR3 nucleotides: TGCAGTGCTCCCCCCCTAGCGGGATCCTACGAGCAGTACTTC.

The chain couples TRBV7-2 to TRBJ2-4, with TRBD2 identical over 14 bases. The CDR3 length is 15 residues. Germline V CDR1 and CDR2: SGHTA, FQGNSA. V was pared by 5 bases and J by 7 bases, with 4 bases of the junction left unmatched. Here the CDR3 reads CASSRGLAGVNIQYF. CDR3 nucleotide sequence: TGTGCCAGCAGCCGGGGACTAGCGGGGGTTAACATTCAGTACTTC.

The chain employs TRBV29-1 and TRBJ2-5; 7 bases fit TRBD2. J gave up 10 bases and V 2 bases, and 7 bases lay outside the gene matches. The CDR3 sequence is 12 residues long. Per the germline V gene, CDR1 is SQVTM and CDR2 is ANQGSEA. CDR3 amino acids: CSVERAGEGQYF. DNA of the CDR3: TGCAGCGTTGAAAGGGCGGGAGAGGGCCAGTACTTC.

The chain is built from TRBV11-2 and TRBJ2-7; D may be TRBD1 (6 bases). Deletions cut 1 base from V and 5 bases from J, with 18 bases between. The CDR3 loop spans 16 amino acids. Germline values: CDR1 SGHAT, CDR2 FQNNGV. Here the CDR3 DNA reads TGTGCCAGCAGCTTAGCCCTGACAGGCCCCCCGGACGAGCAGTACTTC. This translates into CASSLALTGPPDEQYF.

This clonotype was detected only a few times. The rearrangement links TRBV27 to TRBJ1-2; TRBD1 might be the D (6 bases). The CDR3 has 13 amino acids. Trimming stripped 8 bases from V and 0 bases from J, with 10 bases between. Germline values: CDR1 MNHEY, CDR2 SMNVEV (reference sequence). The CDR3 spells CASGTIANYGYTF. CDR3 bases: TGTGCCAGCGGGACAATAGCTAACTATGGCTACACCTTC.

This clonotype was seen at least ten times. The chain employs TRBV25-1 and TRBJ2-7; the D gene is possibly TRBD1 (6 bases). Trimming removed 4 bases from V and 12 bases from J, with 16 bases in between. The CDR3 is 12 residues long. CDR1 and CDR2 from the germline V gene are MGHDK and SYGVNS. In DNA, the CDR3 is TGTGCCAGCAGTGGGATGTCAGGGGACCTGTACTTC. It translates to CASSGMSGDLYF.

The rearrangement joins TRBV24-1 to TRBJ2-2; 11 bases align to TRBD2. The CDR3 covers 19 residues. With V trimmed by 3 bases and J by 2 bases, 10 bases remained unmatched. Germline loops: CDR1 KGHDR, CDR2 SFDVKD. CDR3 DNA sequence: TGTGCCACCAGTGATCCTCAGGGGACTAGCGGACTTAACACCGGGGAGCTGTTTTTT. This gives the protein CATSDPQGTSGLNTGELFF.

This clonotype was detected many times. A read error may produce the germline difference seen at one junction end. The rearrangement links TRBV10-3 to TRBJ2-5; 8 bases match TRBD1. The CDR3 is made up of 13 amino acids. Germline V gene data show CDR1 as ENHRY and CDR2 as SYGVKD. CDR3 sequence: CASSYRGAETQYF. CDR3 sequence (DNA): TGTGCCAGCAGTTACAGGGGGGCTGAGACCCAGTACTTC.

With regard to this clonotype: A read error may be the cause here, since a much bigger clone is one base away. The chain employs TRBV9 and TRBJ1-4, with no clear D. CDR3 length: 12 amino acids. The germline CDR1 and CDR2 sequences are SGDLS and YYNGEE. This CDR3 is CASSVTDEKLVF. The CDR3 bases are TGTGCCAGCAGCGTTACCGACGAAAAACTGGTTTTT.

CDR3 in amino acids: CASSLAGVESPLHF. Written as DNA, the CDR3 is TGTGCCAGCAGCTTAGCCGGGGTTGAGTCACCCCTCCACTTT. The chain combines TRBV7-3 with TRBJ1-6; D not certain. The CDR3 has 14 amino acids. Trimming took 2 bases from V and 10 from J, leaving 12 bases between them. Germline CDR1 SGHTA, CDR2 FQGTGA.

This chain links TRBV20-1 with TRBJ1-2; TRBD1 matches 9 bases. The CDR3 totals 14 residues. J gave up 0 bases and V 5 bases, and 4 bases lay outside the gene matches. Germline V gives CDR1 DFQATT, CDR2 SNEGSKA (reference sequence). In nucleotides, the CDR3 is TGCAGTGCTCAACAGGGGGCCACTAACTATGGCTACACCTTC. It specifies CSAQQGATNYGYTF.

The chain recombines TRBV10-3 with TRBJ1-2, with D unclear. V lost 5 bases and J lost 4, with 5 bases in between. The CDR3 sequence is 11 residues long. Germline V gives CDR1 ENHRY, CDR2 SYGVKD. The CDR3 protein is CAISFSYGYTF. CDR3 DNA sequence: TGTGCCATCAGTTTCAGCTATGGCTACACCTTC.

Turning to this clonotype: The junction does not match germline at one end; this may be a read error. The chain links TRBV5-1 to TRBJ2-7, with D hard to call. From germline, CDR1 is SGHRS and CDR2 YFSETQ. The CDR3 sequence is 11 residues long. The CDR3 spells CASSITAEQCF. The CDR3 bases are TGTGCCAGCAGTATCACGGCCGAGCAGTGCTTC.

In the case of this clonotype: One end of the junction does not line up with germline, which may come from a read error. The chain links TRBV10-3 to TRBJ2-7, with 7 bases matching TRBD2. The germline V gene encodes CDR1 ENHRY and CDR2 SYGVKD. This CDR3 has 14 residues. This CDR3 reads CASSFYGGSYEQYF. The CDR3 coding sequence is TGTGCCAGCAGTTTCTACGGGGGGTCCTACGAGCAGTACTTC.

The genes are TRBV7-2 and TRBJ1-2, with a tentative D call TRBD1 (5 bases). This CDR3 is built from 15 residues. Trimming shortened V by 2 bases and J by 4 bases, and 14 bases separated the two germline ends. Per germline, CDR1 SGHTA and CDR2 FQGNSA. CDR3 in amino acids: CASSLRGVTSYGYTF. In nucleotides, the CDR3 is TGTGCCAGCAGCTTAAGAGGGGTAACTAGCTATGGCTACACCTTC.

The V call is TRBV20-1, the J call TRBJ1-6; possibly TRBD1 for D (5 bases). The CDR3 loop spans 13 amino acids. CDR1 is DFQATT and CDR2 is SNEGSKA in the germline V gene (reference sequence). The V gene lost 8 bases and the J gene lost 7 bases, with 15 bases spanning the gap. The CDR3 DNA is TGCAGTTCGGGCAGGGATTACAATTCACCCCTCCACTTT. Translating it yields CSSGRDYNSPLHF.

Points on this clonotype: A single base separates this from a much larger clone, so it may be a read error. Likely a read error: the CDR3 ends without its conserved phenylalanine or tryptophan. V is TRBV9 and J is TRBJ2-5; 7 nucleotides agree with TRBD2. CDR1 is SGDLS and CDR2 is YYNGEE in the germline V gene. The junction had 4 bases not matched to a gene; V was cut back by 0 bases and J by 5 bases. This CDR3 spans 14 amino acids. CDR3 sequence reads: CASSVGVSGETQYL. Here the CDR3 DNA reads TGTGCCAGCAGCGTAGGGGTTAGCGGGGAGACCCAGTACCTC.